A single sample is the source of the 11 T cell receptor beta chains below, sequenced in a study of T cells after yellow fever vaccination. TCRdb used MiXCR to reprocess the 5' RACE reads, holding one entry per CDR3 protein. Among some 320,000 distinct CDR3 sequences listed, over 4% were seen once. The source material was PBMCs, sampled 5 days after the yellow fever booster vaccination. These receptors all stem from a man aged 18 to 29 who received the YFV17D yellow fever vaccine.

The rearrangement links TRBV4-3 to TRBJ2-5; a possible D gene is TRBD2 (6 bases). V lost 3 bases to trimming and J lost 5 bases, with 16 bases between them. The CDR3 extends over 15 amino acids. Germline lookup yields CDR1 LGHNA and CDR2 YSLEER. CDR3 protein: CASSQRGAVGETQYF. CDR3 DNA: TGCGCCAGCAGCCAGCGGGGCGCTGTAGGCGAGACCCAGTACTTC.

This clonotype was found many times. The chain has TRBV5-1 and TRBJ2-3; TRBD2 agrees at 8 bases. V gave up 4 bases and J gave up 3 bases; unmatched junction bases: 13. In germline, CDR1 is SGHRS, CDR2 YFSETQ. There are 17 residues in the CDR3. DNA of the CDR3: TGCGCCAGCAGCCTTGGAGGTGGCGGGGGGCTGACAGATACGCAGTATTTT. Its translation: CASSLGGGGGLTDTQYF.

The rearrangement links TRBV20-1 to TRBJ1-5, with 9 bases matching TRBD1. The V segment lost 0 bases and the J segment 3 bases; nucleotides outside the gene matches: 9. The CDR3 spans 17 residues. Germline loops: CDR1 DFQATT, CDR2 SNEGSKA (reference sequence). The CDR3 sequence is CSARDFRGQGINQPQHF. DNA of the CDR3: TGCAGTGCTAGAGATTTTAGGGGACAGGGTATCAATCAGCCCCAGCATTTT.

This clonotype occurred many times. This chain connects TRBV5-1 to TRBJ1-1; D may be TRBD1 (6 bases). CDR1 and CDR2 (germline): SGHRS, YFSETQ. V was cut by 6 bases and J by 1 base, with 16 bases left in between. CDR3 length: 15 amino acids. The CDR3 here is CASKSGGGSNTEAFF. In DNA, the CDR3 is TGCGCCAGCAAATCTGGGGGGGGCTCGAACACTGAAGCTTTCTTT.

The V call is TRBV12-3 or TRBV12-4, the J call TRBJ1-1, with D possibly matching TRBD1 (5 bases). Trimming took off 1 base at V and 7 bases at J, with 22 bases between the two ends. This CDR3 comprises 17 residues. CDR3: CASSLESGQGAHLEAFF. The CDR3 DNA sequence: TGTGCCAGCAGTTTAGAAAGTGGCCAGGGCGCCCATCTTGAAGCTTTCTTT.

V gene TRBV7-9 combines with J gene TRBJ1-2; D unclear. Trimming removed 5 bases from V and 8 bases from J, with 15 bases in between. The CDR3 runs to 13 residues. Germline V lookup: CDR1 SEHNR, CDR2 FQNEAQ (reference sequence). CDR3 in DNA: TGTGCCAGCAGCCCAGTGGGGAGACAAGGCTACACCTTC. Translated: CASSPVGRQGYTF.

This clonotype showed up many times. The CDR3, as DNA: TGTGCCAGCAACCCGACAGCCAACAATGAGCAGTTCTTC. Amino acids: CASNPTANNEQFF. The chain uses TRBV12-3 or TRBV12-4 and TRBJ2-1; D possibly corresponds to TRBD1 (5 bases). Trimming cost V 7 bases and J 5 bases, with 12 bases left between them. This CDR3 has 13 residues.

This clonotype occurred a few times. This chain links TRBV5-1 with TRBJ1-1, with D unclear. Between the trimmed V and J ends, which lost 6 bases and 4 bases, there was a span of 13 bases. Germline V gene data show CDR1 as SGHRS and CDR2 as YFSETQ. The CDR3 is made up of 13 amino acids. CDR3 loop: CASTWDGRTEAFF. The CDR3 bases are TGCGCCAGCACCTGGGATGGGCGCACTGAAGCTTTCTTT.

This clonotype appeared a few times. The chain employs TRBV6-5 and TRBJ2-5, with 14 bases that match TRBD2. Trimming cost V 5 bases and J 5 bases; bases outside gene matches: 7. The CDR3 covers 16 residues. In germline, CDR1 is MNHEY, CDR2 SVGAGI. The CDR3 DNA is TGTGCCAGCAGTCGCCGACTAGCGGGGGGGCCTGAGACCCAGTACTTC. This translates into CASSRRLAGGPETQYF.

The chain recombines TRBV24-1 with TRBJ2-1, with 8 bases identical to TRBD2. This CDR3 spans 17 amino acids. CDR1 and CDR2 from the germline V gene are KGHDR and SFDVKD. The junction had 15 bases not matched to a gene; V was cut back by 3 bases and J by 9 bases. The CDR3 reads CATSDHGGAPKPGEQFF. CDR3 nucleotide sequence: TGTGCCACCAGTGATCACGGGGGGGCCCCGAAACCCGGTGAGCAGTTCTTC.

V gene TRBV6-6 combines with J gene TRBJ2-2; tentatively, D is TRBD1 (5 bases). CDR3 length: 12 residues. Germline V gives CDR1 MNHNY, CDR2 SVGAGI (reference sequence). The V end lost 7 bases, the J end lost 4 bases, and 7 bases lay between the germline ends. The CDR3 coding sequence is TGTGCCAGCATTCAGGGCACCGGGGAGCTGTTTTTT. This encodes CASIQGTGELFF.